Below, 8 T cell receptor beta chains from the same sample are listed, as sequenced in a study of a mutant IDH1 vaccine in newly diagnosed glioma. TCRdb's table, derived via immunoSEQ multiplex PCR, lists solely in-frame clones and lacks some. The repertoire includes 30,000 to 45,000 clones, 75% to 85% of them detected once, and around 16% sits in the top ten. These TCRs are of unknown antigen specificity. Noted time point: week 11, during vaccination. The investigators gave 300 ug of mutant IDH1 20-mer peptide in each vaccine dose, together with topical imiquimod. The input for sequencing was peripheral blood mononuclear cells (PBMCs), taken from a glioma patient whose treatment included an IDH1 peptide vaccine. These receptors came from a woman between 25 and 40 years old with glioma. Some clones in this sample may be carry-over from other donors' samples.

This clone is a singleton in its sample. The chain uses TRBV13 and TRBJ2-7; tentatively, D is TRBD1 (6 bases). From germline, CDR1 is PRHDT and CDR2 FYEKMQ (reference sequence). The CDR3 consists of 14 residues. V was trimmed by 7 bases and J by 0 bases, leaving 13 bases between them. For the CDR3, the DNA is TGTGCCAGCAATACTCGGGACATCTCCTACGAGCAGTACTTC. Residues: CASNTRDISYEQYF.

The chain is built from TRBV5-6 and TRBJ2-5, with a possible D match to TRBD2 (7 bases). V lost 4 bases and J lost 7, with 20 bases in between. The CDR3 extends over 15 amino acids. Looked up from germline, CDR1 is SGHDT and CDR2 is YYEEEE. DNA for the CDR3: TGTGCCAGCAGCCCCGTGGGGGGGGCAGGCGGGACCCAGTACTTC. As protein: CASSPVGGAGGTQYF.

The chain carries TRBV28 and TRBJ2-2; tentative D call: TRBD1 (7 bases). The germline gives CDR1 MDHEN, CDR2 SYDVKM. The V gene lost 2 bases and the J gene lost 5 bases, with 15 bases spanning the gap. The CDR3 covers 16 residues. CDR3 nucleotides: TGTGCCAGCAGTTTAGCGGGGCAGGGGGTAACCGGGGAGCTGTTTTTT. Its protein is CASSLAGQGVTGELFF.

The genes are TRBV19 and TRBJ1-1, with 7 bases aligning to TRBD1. V was clipped by 4 bases and J by 0 bases; unmatched bases: 8. CDR1 and CDR2 from the germline V gene are LNHDA and SQIVND (reference sequence). The CDR3 contains 16 residues. CDR3 bases: TGTGCCAGTAGTACCGGGACAGATCTTATGAACACTGAAGCTTTCTTT. Translated, it gives CASSTGTDLMNTEAFF. Full variable domain (remainder filled in from reference TRBV19 and TRBJ1-1): DGGITQSPKYLFRKEGQNVTLSCEQNLNHDAMYWYRQDPGQGLRLIYYSQIVNDFQKGDIAEGYSVSREKKESFPLTVTSAQKNPTAFYLCASSTGTDLMNTEAFFGQGTRLTVV.

This clone is a singleton in its sample. The rearrangement joins TRBV5-6 to TRBJ2-2; TRBD1 aligns across 11 bases. Trimming cost V 3 bases and J 7 bases; bases outside gene matches: 11. The germline CDR1 and CDR2 sequences are SGHDT and YYEEEE. The CDR3 runs 17 residues. The CDR3 DNA follows: TGTGCCAGCAGCTCGACTCCGGGACAGGGGGTTGGCGGGGAGCTGTTTTTT. Translated, it gives CASSSTPGQGVGGELFF.

The rearrangement links TRBV6-5 to TRBJ2-7, with a weak D call TRBD2 (6 bases). CDR3 length equals 15 residues. CDR1 is MNHEY and CDR2 is SVGAGI in the germline V gene. V lost 6 bases to trimming and J lost 6 bases, with 21 bases between them. The CDR3, as DNA: TGTGCCAGCAGGACGCCACTTGGAGGGCCGGTCGAGCAGTACTTC. Protein sequence: CASRTPLGGPVEQYF.

A few counts support this clone. CDR3 nucleotide sequence: TGTGCCAGCAGCCGAGCTTCGACAGGCAGTGGAGAAAAACTGTTTTTT. This encodes CASSRASTGSGEKLFF. The chain recombines TRBV4-2 with TRBJ1-4; tentative D call: TRBD1 (6 bases). The germline V gene encodes CDR1 LGHNA and CDR2 YNFKEQ. V was trimmed by 4 bases and J by 8 bases, leaving 20 bases between them. The CDR3 has 16 residues.

The rearrangement links TRBV28 to TRBJ2-7; 7 positions agree with TRBD1. Germline assignment: CDR1 MDHEN and CDR2 SYDVKM. The CDR3 totals 16 residues. J lost 5 bases, V lost 7 bases, and 17 bases had no gene match. Here the CDR3 DNA reads TGTGCCAGCACCCTCTTGAGGGGACAGAGGCCCCACGAGCAGTACTTC. This gives the protein CASTLLRGQRPHEQYF. Drawing the rest from reference TRBV28 and TRBJ2-7, the complete variable domain is DVKVTQSSRYLVKRTGEKVFLECVQDMDHENMFWYRQDPGLGLRLIYFSYDVKMKEKGDIPEGYSVSREKKERFSLILESASTNQTSMYLCASTLLRGQRPHEQYFGPGTRLTVT.